This paragraph reports one T cell receptor (beta chain). The antigen is undetermined. The source of the sample is a study of T cell responses to AZD1222 COVID-19 vaccine. General study points: The peak T cell response came first, and repertoires were sampled only after it. At baseline, seropositivity was found in only a handful of AZD1222 recipients.

V was pared by 5 bases and J by 8 bases, with 26 bases of the junction left unmatched. The CDR3 contains 20 residues. From germline, CDR1 is MNHNY and CDR2 SVGAGI (reference sequence). Only in-frame clones appear in the TCRdb table, and some are missing; sequencing was by immunoSEQ multiplex PCR. The profile shows 80,000 to 95,000 clones, roughly 90% of them singletons. This TCR derives from an adult in good health. The input for sequencing was peripheral blood, taken on day 0 of MenACWY control vaccination. The V call is TRBV6-6, the J call TRBJ2-1; 8 bases agree with TRBD2. CDR3 region: CASSHVGGSGKIAFAYEQFF. The CDR3 DNA follows: TGTGCCAGCAGTCACGTAGGAGGTAGCGGGAAAATCGCCTTTGCATATGAGCAGTTCTTC.